The sequence of this T cell receptor beta chain was determined in a study of shared T cell receptors in the human thymus. Germline lookup yields CDR1 KGHSH and CDR2 LQKENI. This CDR3 region has 15 residues. V lost 3 bases and J lost 0, with 9 bases in between. Profiling relied on immunoSEQ multiplex PCR, and the TCRdb table lists in-frame clones only, not all of them. The sample has roughly 560,000 clones, around 82% seen once. This clone has just a few counts. In addition, the sample was reused for a study of human thymus T cells. That source reports: During corrective heart surgery, resections were taken, and the thymus tissue came from them.

The chain links TRBV18 to TRBJ2-1, with a possible D match to TRBD1 (6 bases). Material: thymocytes. The clonotype comes from a boy younger than two with a congenital heart defect. The CDR3 loop reads CASSPGHPSYNEQFF. The CDR3 DNA reads TGTGCCAGCTCACCGGGACACCCCTCCTACAATGAGCAGTTCTTC.